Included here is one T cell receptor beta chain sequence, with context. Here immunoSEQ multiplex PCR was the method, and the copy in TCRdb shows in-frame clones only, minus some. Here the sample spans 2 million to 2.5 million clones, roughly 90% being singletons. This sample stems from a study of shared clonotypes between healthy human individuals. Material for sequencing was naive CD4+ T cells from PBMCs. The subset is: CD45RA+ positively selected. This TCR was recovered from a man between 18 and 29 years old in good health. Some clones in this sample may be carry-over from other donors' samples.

CDR3 DNA sequence: TGTGCCTGGAGTGTAGGGGAGGCGGGCACGACCACTTCACCCCTCCACTTT. This sequence encodes CAWSVGEAGTTTSPLHF. This chain links TRBV30 with TRBJ1-6; D possibly corresponds to TRBD1 (5 bases). Germline V gene data show CDR1 as GTSNPN and CDR2 as SVGIG (reference sequence). This CDR3 contains 17 residues. V was clipped by 0 bases and J by 9 bases, with 21 bases between them.